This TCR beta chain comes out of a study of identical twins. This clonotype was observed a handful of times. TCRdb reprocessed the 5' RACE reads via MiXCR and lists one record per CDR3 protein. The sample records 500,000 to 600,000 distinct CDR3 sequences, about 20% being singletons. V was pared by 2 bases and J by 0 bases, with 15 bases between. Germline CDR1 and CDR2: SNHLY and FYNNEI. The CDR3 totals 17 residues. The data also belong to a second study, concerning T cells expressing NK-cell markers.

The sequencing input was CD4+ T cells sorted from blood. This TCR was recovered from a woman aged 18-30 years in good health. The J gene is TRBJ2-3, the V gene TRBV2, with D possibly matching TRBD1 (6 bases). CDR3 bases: TGTGCCAGCAGTGAAAATATGGGGGCAACTAGCACAGATACGCAGTATTTT. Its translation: CASSENMGATSTDTQYF.